This T cell receptor (beta chain) was found in a study of T cell responses to AZD1222 COVID-19 vaccine. The study's findings and limits: Spike was spanned by vaccine-associated CD4 TCRs, with dominance at 160-218 and 743-854.

CDR3 size: 16 residues. Trimming took 6 bases from V and 4 from J, leaving 21 bases between them. Germline CDR1 reads MNHNY; CDR2 reads SVGAGI (reference sequence). Repertoires were generated with immunoSEQ multiplex PCR, while TCRdb's copy carries only in-frame clones and drops some. The table lists fewer than 150,000 clones, roughly 92% of them singletons. Note on this clone: Its antigen is unidentified.

The chain has TRBV6-6 and TRBJ1-1; a possible D gene is TRBD1 (5 bases). The origin of this receptor is an adult in good health. The sequencing here drew on peripheral blood, taken on day 0 of AZD1222 vaccination. In DNA form, the CDR3 reads TGTGCCAGCAGCCCCGCCTCGGGGCAAATGGGCACTGAAGCTTTCTTT. Translating it yields CASSPASGQMGTEAFF.